The TCR beta chain described here comes from a study of response to subunit inactivated influenza vaccine. TCRdb re-called the RT-PCR reads through MiXCR, storing one row per CDR3 protein. The sample lists 600,000 to 850,000 distinct CDR3 sequences, 14% occurring once. Germline loops: CDR1 LGHDT, CDR2 YNNKEL (reference sequence). The trim removed 0 bases at V and 6 bases at J, leaving 9 bases unmatched. The CDR3 covers 17 residues. The material sequenced was PBMCs from blood, taken approximately 15 days before vaccination. The V call is TRBV3-1, the J call TRBJ2-5; the match to TRBD2 covers 11 bases. This TCR derives from a man aged 50 to 59 who received an inactivated influenza vaccine. In DNA, the CDR3 is TGTGCCAGCAGCCAAGAGGGCTTAGCGGGGGGGCGACAGACCCAGTACTTC. It encodes CASSQEGLAGGRQTQYF.